This T cell receptor (beta chain) was retrieved from a study of T cells in Graves' hyperthyroidism and ophthalmopathy. Notes on the study in general: Peripheral blood also featured most of the thyroid clonotypes expanded above 0.001. Ophthalmopathy cases were set apart from stable hyperthyroidism by a 13 V-J model.

Amplified regions were TCR beta CDR3 sequences from RNA transcripts. First-round RT-PCR of the TCR CDR3 relied on the HTBI primer set. TCRdb re-analysed the multiplex PCR reads in MiXCR, keeping a single row per CDR3 protein. The sample yields around 450,000 distinct CDR3 sequences, approximately 14% seen once. The CDR3 spans 11 residues. V was shortened by 0 bases and J by 11 bases, with 6 bases between the two germline ends. From germline, CDR1 is SGHDT and CDR2 YYEEEE. This clonotype was counted only a few times. What it recognizes is unknown. Stable Graves' hyperthyroidism denoted no ophthalmopathy progression over 18 months. For the diagnoses, clinical symptoms, serum thyroxine and TRAb, thyroid ultrasound and orbital computed tomography were used.

The chain is built from TRBV5-6 and TRBJ2-1; D uncertain. The TCR was taken from a woman aged 18-29 years with Graves' hyperthyroidism. The specimen was blood. This CDR3 is CASSLGQKQFF. CDR3 sequence (DNA): TGTGCCAGCAGCTTGGGTCAGAAGCAGTTCTTC.